This T cell receptor beta chain was sequenced for a study of blood T cells in healthy people across ages. Study conclusions and caveats: The study regarded diversity estimates from one million T cells as underestimates. Naive CD4+ cell counts and diversity both ran higher in long-lived than in aged donors.

The use of a sample-barcoded 5' primer and a J-beta primer mix characterized a second PCR of about 7 to 12 cycles. All samples yielded 2.5 million or more CDR3-containing paired-end reads. MiXCR was run by TCRdb on the 5' RACE reads, yielding one entry per CDR3 protein. Of about 800,000 distinct CDR3 sequences listed, roughly 50% are singletons. About this clonotype: Its specificity is unknown.

V was pared by 0 bases and J by 5 bases, with 11 bases between. The length of the CDR3 is 15 residues. CDR1 and CDR2 from the germline V gene are MNHNY and SVGAGI (reference sequence). The receptor comes from a man aged 30 to 45 in good health. Material for sequencing was blood. The chain is built from TRBV6-6 and TRBJ1-5, with D tentatively TRBD1 (6 bases). The CDR3, as DNA: TGTGCCAGCAGTTACTCCGGGACATTAGATCAGCCCCAGCATTTT. Translating gives CASSYSGTLDQPQHF.